Listed below are T cell receptor beta chains from one sample, sequenced in a study of blood T cells in healthy people across ages. MiXCR, applied by TCRdb to the 5' RACE reads, yields one record per CDR3 protein. The table lists hundreds of thousands of distinct CDR3 sequences, approximately 55% of them singletons. The sample consisted of blood. Source of these receptors: a man aged 80 or over in good health. The CDR3 runs from the conserved cysteine through the conserved F or W. The order of the fields is D gene, J gene, clone size, V gene, CDR3 protein, CDR3 DNA. D genes are given only for firm matches. Not every row has a clone size; where given, it reads once, few, many or a size class.

>.|TRBJ2-5|.|TRBV9
CASSVGNLPLFEQYF
TGTGCCAGCAGCGTGGGGAACCTCCCCCTATTTGAGCAGTACTTC
>.|TRBJ2-5|.|TRBV20-1
CSATGDGYQETQYF
TGCAGTGCTACCGGGGACGGGTACCAAGAGACCCAGTACTTC
>.|TRBJ2-7|.|TRBV20-1
CSAPTPSYEQYF
TGCAGTGCTCCGACACCCTCCTACGAGCAGTACTTC
>.|TRBJ1-2|.|TRBV5-4
CASSLGGRTNYGYTF
TGTGCCAGCAGCTTGGGGGGCCGCACGAACTATGGCTACACCTTC
>.|TRBJ2-7|few|TRBV20-1
CSAPYPYEQYF
TGCAGTGCCCCATATCCCTACGAGCAGTACTTC
>.|TRBJ2-3|few|TRBV28
CASIRPGGTDTQYF
TGTGCCAGCATACGACCTGGGGGCACAGATACGCAGTATTTT
>.|TRBJ2-5|once|TRBV11-2
CASQGLSETQYF
TGTGCCAGCCAGGGTTTGTCAGAGACCCAGTACTTC
>.|TRBJ1-2|few|TRBV9
CASSVGPDPQYGYTF
TGTGCCAGCAGCGTTGGACCGGACCCGCAATATGGCTACACCTTC
>.|TRBJ1-1|.|TRBV14
CASSPQINRNTGAFF
TGTGCCAGCAGCCCGCAGATTAACAGGAACACTGGAGCTTTCTTT
>.|TRBJ2-7|few|TRBV5-1
CASRFSSDEQYF
TGCGCCAGCAGATTTAGTTCCGACGAGCAGTACTTC